Listed here are 30 T cell receptor beta chains from one sample, sequenced in a study of CD8+CD57+ T cells in acquired aplastic anemia. Genomic DNA, the template, was used for profiling of the TCR beta VDJ and CDR3. TCRdb independently ran MiXCR on the reads; one entry per CDR3 protein. The sample holds under 75,000 distinct CDR3 sequences, under 65% seen once. Material for sequencing was sorted CD4+, CD8+, or CD8+CD57+ T cells (not recorded which) from PBMCs. Receptor source: a human donor in good health, serving as a control.

This chain links TRBV29-1 with TRBJ2-7; 7 bases align to TRBD1. Germline lookup yields CDR1 SQVTM and CDR2 ANQGSEA. V was pared by 7 bases and J by 3 bases, with 6 bases of the junction left unmatched. The CDR3 has 12 amino acids. The CDR3: CSAGTVSYEQYF. The CDR3 region has the DNA TGCAGCGCCGGGACAGTCAGCTACGAGCAGTACTTC.

The sample holds a few counts of this clonotype. Since a much larger clone is just one base distant, this may be a read error. V is TRBV12-3 or TRBV12-4 and J is TRBJ2-3, with D possibly being TRBD2 (6 bases). This CDR3 contains 15 residues. V lost 5 bases, J lost 9 bases, and 21 bases lay in between. The CDR3 sequence: CASSPGLTGVGTQYF. DNA for the CDR3: TGTGCCAGCAGTCCTGGACTAACGGGGGTGGGGACGCAGTATTTT.

This clonotype was recorded a few times. The chain couples TRBV29-1 to TRBJ2-7; D gene ambiguous. The CDR3 runs 13 residues. Germline assignment: CDR1 SQVTM and CDR2 ANQGSEA. Trimming took off 3 bases at V and 0 bases at J, with 9 bases between the two ends. CDR3 DNA: TGCAGCGTTGAGGTGGGCAACTCCTACGAGCAGTACTTC. Its translation: CSVEVGNSYEQYF.

This clonotype has a count of ten or more. V is TRBV7-9 and J is TRBJ1-1; possible D gene TRBD1, 5 bases. Trimming removed 5 bases at V and 5 bases at J, with 15 bases between. In germline, CDR1 is SEHNR, CDR2 FQNEAQ (reference sequence). The CDR3 has 14 amino acids. The CDR3 here is CASSPRDTRTEAFF. The CDR3 region has the DNA TGTGCCAGCAGCCCCAGGGATACCCGAACTGAAGCTTTCTTT.

J is TRBJ1-6 and V is TRBV20-1, with D unclear. V lost 1 base and J 9 bases, leaving 16 bases between the germline ends. Looked up from germline, CDR1 is DFQATT and CDR2 is SNEGSKA (reference sequence). This CDR3 region has 15 residues. The CDR3 DNA reads as TGCAGTGCTAGAGGCAAGCCGGACCCCAGTTCACCCCTCCACTTT. This sequence encodes CSARGKPDPSSPLHF.

This clonotype was seen only once. The chain combines TRBV10-3 with TRBJ1-2; the D gene is possibly TRBD1 (6 bases). This CDR3 contains 13 residues. Trimming cost V 0 bases and J 9 bases, with 11 bases left between them. Germline assignment: CDR1 ENHRY and CDR2 SYGVKD. CDR3 nucleotides: TGTGCCATCAGTGAGTCAGGGACAACCAGCTACACCTTC. Its translation: CAISESGTTSYTF.

In its sample, this clonotype was seen many times. The chain uses TRBV30 and TRBJ2-1; possible D gene TRBD2, 5 bases. In germline, CDR1 is GTSNPN, CDR2 SVGIG (reference sequence). Trimming left V 4 bases short and J 3 bases short, with 13 bases between. This CDR3 spans 14 amino acids. The CDR3 reads CAWTGLLGYNEQFF. CDR3 DNA sequence: TGTGCCTGGACGGGGTTGTTAGGCTACAATGAGCAGTTCTTC.

By share of the sample, this clonotype is medium-sized (0.01 to 0.1%). V usage is TRBV5-1 and J usage is TRBJ2-7; TRBD2 matches 11 bases. Germline V gene data show CDR1 as SGHRS and CDR2 as YFSETQ. V shed 5 bases, J shed 4 bases, and the junction held 5 bases outside the gene matches. CDR3 size: 14 residues. DNA for the CDR3: TGCGCCAGCAGTCTAGCGGGAGGTTCTTACGAGCAGTACTTC. Translated, it gives CASSLAGGSYEQYF.

V usage is TRBV19 and J usage is TRBJ1-5, with a weak D call TRBD1 (6 bases). Trimming removed 1 base at V and 5 bases at J, with 12 bases between. The CDR3 contains 15 residues. Per the germline V gene, CDR1 is LNHDA and CDR2 is SQIVND (reference sequence). The DNA for the CDR3 is TGTGCCAGTAGTATAGCCGGTGGGGGCGATCAGCCCCAGCATTTT. Protein sequence: CASSIAGGGDQPQHF. The variable domain in full, with the rest retrieved from reference TRBV19 and TRBJ1-5, is DGGITQSPKYLFRKEGQNVTLSCEQNLNHDAMYWYRQDPGQGLRLIYYSQIVNDFQKGDIAEGYSVSREKKESFPLTVTSAQKNPTAFYLCASSIAGGGDQPQHFGDGTRLSIL.

As to this clonotype: An end of the junction differs from the germline gene, which may be a read error. The J gene is TRBJ1-3, the V gene TRBV7-9, with D unclear. The CDR3 length is 14 residues. CDR1 and CDR2 from the germline V gene are SEHNR and FQNEAQ (reference sequence). The CDR3 DNA reads TGTGCCAGCAGCTTAGCAATAGCCGGAAGCACCATATGTTTT. This encodes CASSLAIAGSTICF. Filled out from reference TRBV7-9 and TRBJ1-3, the complete variable domain reads DTGVSQNPRHKITKRGQNVTFRCDPISEHNRLYWYRQTLGQGPEFLTYFQNEAQLEKSRLLSDRFSAERPKGSFSTLEIQRTEQGDSAMYLCASSLAIAGSTICFGEGSWLTVV.

This clonotype was recorded many times. CDR3 sequence reads: CASPPPGLANEQYF. CDR3 DNA sequence: TGTGCCAGCCCCCCGCCGGGACTAGCGAACGAGCAGTACTTC. The V call is TRBV3-1, the J call TRBJ2-7; TRBD2 matches 10 bases. The junction had 9 bases not matched to a gene; V was cut back by 8 bases and J by 5 bases. Per germline, CDR1 LGHDT and CDR2 YNNKEL (reference sequence). This CDR3 spans 14 amino acids.

CDR3 in amino acids: CASSPILGSNEQFF. As DNA, the CDR3 is TGTGCCAGCAGCCCCATTCTAGGGTCCAATGAGCAGTTCTTC. V gene TRBV7-2 combines with J gene TRBJ2-5, with D uncertain. The J call could be wrong; TRBJ2-1 is a better fit for the DNA end. CDR1 and CDR2 from the germline V gene are SGHTA and FQGNSA. This CDR3 is 14 amino acids long.

The rearrangement links TRBV2 to TRBJ1-5, with D possibly being TRBD1 (6 bases). Trimming removed 5 bases at V and 2 bases at J, with 10 bases between. From germline, CDR1 is SNHLY and CDR2 FYNNEI. The CDR3 sequence is 14 residues long. CDR3 loop: CASSTEGGNQPQHF. Here the CDR3 DNA reads TGTGCCAGCAGTACCGAGGGGGGCAATCAGCCCCAGCATTTT.

The rearrangement uses TRBV15 and TRBJ2-7; maybe TRBD2 (5 bases). This CDR3 contains 14 residues. Germline V gene lookup returns CDR1 LNHNV and CDR2 YYDKDF (reference sequence). With 4 bases removed from V and 4 bases from J, the gap between germline ends came to 14 bases. The CDR3: CATSKNTGWYEQYF. Here the CDR3 DNA reads TGTGCCACCAGCAAAAATACGGGATGGTACGAGCAGTACTTC.

The chain employs TRBV9 and TRBJ2-1; 10 bases match TRBD2. Germline loops: CDR1 SGDLS, CDR2 YYNGEE. The J segment lost 6 bases and the V segment lost 3 bases, leaving 3 bases of the junction unmatched. This CDR3 region has 14 residues. The CDR3: CASSETSGFNEQFF. The CDR3 DNA is TGTGCCAGCAGCGAGACTAGCGGGTTCAATGAGCAGTTCTTC.

At least ten counts were recorded for this clonotype. The junction departs from germline at one end; a sequencing error may be responsible. The V and J genes are TRBV5-6 and TRBJ1-2; D gene ambiguous. From germline, CDR1 is SGHDT and CDR2 YYEEEE. The CDR3 runs to 12 residues. CDR3 amino acids: CAGSLMDYGYTF. CDR3 nucleotide sequence: TGTGCCGGCAGCTTGATGGACTATGGCTACACCTTC. Full variable domain (rest looked up from reference TRBV5-6 and TRBJ1-2): DAGVTQSPTHLIKTRGQQVTLRCSPKSGHDTVSWYQQALGQGPQFIFQYYEEEERQRGNFPDRFSGHQFPNYSSELNVNALLLGDSALYLCAGSLMDYGYTFGSGTRLTVV.

This clonotype was observed a few times. The V and J genes are TRBV20-1 and TRBJ2-3; the D gene is possibly TRBD2 (5 bases). CDR3 size: 12 residues. The V and J ends lost 6 bases and 0 bases respectively, with 7 bases between them. Germline-derived CDR1 and CDR2 are DFQATT and SNEGSKA (reference sequence). As DNA, the CDR3 is TGCAGTGCGCCTAGCAGCACAGATACGCAGTATTTT. Translated, it gives CSAPSSTDTQYF.

Comment on this clonotype: Germline and junction disagree at one end, which may indicate a read error. J is TRBJ2-7 and V is TRBV20-1; 9 nucleotides align to TRBD1. The CDR3 is 14 amino acids. From germline, CDR1 is DFQATT and CDR2 SNEGSKA (reference sequence). The CDR3, as DNA: TGCAGTGCCCCGGGACAGGGTAAACCCTACGAGCAGTATTTC. Protein product: CSAPGQGKPYEQYF.

By share, this clonotype counts as medium-sized. The rearrangement uses TRBV25-1 and TRBJ1-2; TRBD1 is a possible D gene (6 bases). This CDR3 region has 15 residues. From germline, CDR1 is MGHDK and CDR2 SYGVNS. V was clipped by 6 bases and J by 4 bases, with 18 bases between them. The CDR3 is CASSETGAGLYGYTF. The DNA of the CDR3 is TGTGCCAGCAGCGAGACGGGGGCCGGTCTCTATGGCTACACCTTC.

In this sample, this clonotype is large. J is TRBJ2-1 and V is TRBV24-1, with D unclear. The germline V and J ends were trimmed by 4 bases and 7 bases, with 10 bases remaining between them. CDR3 length: 13 residues. The germline gives CDR1 KGHDR, CDR2 SFDVKD. CDR3 sequence reads: CATSDGLSNEQFF. The CDR3 DNA follows: TGTGCCACCAGTGACGGGCTGTCTAATGAGCAGTTCTTC.

This clonotype was seen many times. This chain connects TRBV7-9 to TRBJ1-1; D remains unclear. V lost 1 base, J lost 5 bases, and 11 bases lay in between. CDR1 and CDR2 from the germline V gene are SEHNR and FQNEAQ (reference sequence). The CDR3 totals 14 residues. The CDR3: CASSLVIAGTEAFF. The CDR3 DNA reads as TGTGCCAGCAGCTTAGTAATTGCGGGGACTGAAGCTTTCTTT.

This rearrangement joins TRBV2 to TRBJ1-4, with D maybe TRBD1 (5 bases). Germline CDR1 is SNHLY and CDR2 is FYNNEI. CDR3 length equals 15 residues. V lost 1 base and J 3 bases, leaving 9 bases between the germline ends. CDR3 amino acids: CASSEVGVANEKLFF. As DNA, the CDR3 is TGTGCCAGCAGTGAAGTGGGGGTGGCTAATGAAAAACTGTTTTTT.

This clonotype was detected many times. The rearrangement uses TRBV7-9 and TRBJ1-2; the match to TRBD1 covers 9 bases. Germline values: CDR1 SEHNR, CDR2 FQNEAQ (reference sequence). With V trimmed by 4 bases and J by 8 bases, 14 bases remained unmatched. This CDR3 comprises 16 residues. The CDR3 protein is CASSYDGTTGTGGYTF. CDR3 coding DNA: TGTGCCAGCAGCTACGACGGAACCACCGGGACAGGGGGCTACACCTTC. The full variable domain, in which reference TRBV7-9 and TRBJ1-2 provide the parts outside the CDR3, is DTGVSQNPRHKITKRGQNVTFRCDPISEHNRLYWYRQTLGQGPEFLTYFQNEAQLEKSRLLSDRFSAERPKGSFSTLEIQRTEQGDSAMYLCASSYDGTTGTGGYTFGSGTRLTVV.

This chain links TRBV25-1 with TRBJ1-4; the D is unclear. The germline gives CDR1 MGHDK, CDR2 SYGVNS. The CDR3 consists of 11 residues. Between the trimmed V and J ends, which lost 6 bases and 7 bases, there was a span of 6 bases. In DNA, the CDR3 is TGTGCCAGCAGAGCAGGTGAAAAACTGTTTTTT. This codes for CASRAGEKLFF. Filled out from reference TRBV25-1 and TRBJ1-4, the complete variable domain reads EADIYQTPRYLVIGTGKKITLECSQTMGHDKMYWYQQDPGMELHLIHYSYGVNSTEKGDLSSESTVSRIRTEHFPLTLESARPSHTSQYLCASRAGEKLFFGSGTQLSVL.

This clonotype was counted many times. This chain joins TRBV2 and TRBJ1-5; D is uncertain. The ends were cut back, 1 base at V and 0 bases at J, with 7 bases in the middle. The CDR3 sequence is 15 residues long. Germline CDR1 is SNHLY and CDR2 is FYNNEI. The CDR3 is CASSEGENSNQPQHF. CDR3 sequence (DNA): TGTGCCAGCAGTGAAGGGGAGAATAGCAATCAGCCCCAGCATTTT.

On this clonotype itself: The junction shows a germline mismatch at one end, possibly a read error. The chain joins TRBV24-1 to TRBJ2-5; no firm D call. Germline V lookup: CDR1 KGHDR, CDR2 SFDVKD. The CDR3 runs to 12 residues. CDR3: CATSALWETQYF. CDR3 coding DNA: TGTGCCACCAGTGCTTTGTGGGAGACCCAGTACTTC.

This clonotype has ten or more counts. This chain joins TRBV7-6 and TRBJ1-1; D possibly corresponds to TRBD1 (5 bases). Trimming left V 2 bases short and J 4 bases short, with 8 bases between. Germline V gene data show CDR1 as SGHVS and CDR2 as FNYEAQ. This CDR3 has 13 amino acids. The CDR3 region is CASSLTGPTEAFF. The CDR3 DNA is TGTGCCAGCAGCTTAACAGGACCCACTGAAGCTTTCTTT.

The chain is built from TRBV19 and TRBJ1-1, with 8 bases fitting TRBD1. The CDR3 covers 15 residues. Germline trimming cut 5 bases from V and 5 bases from J; bases unmatched to any gene: 10. Germline V gene sequence: CDR1 LNHDA, CDR2 SQIVND (reference sequence). CDR3 DNA: TGTGCCAGTAGTGTACAGGGGGGGGTTAAGACTGAAGCTTTCTTT. Protein sequence: CASSVQGGVKTEAFF.

This clonotype was observed a handful of times. The chain recombines TRBV7-6 with TRBJ1-3, with no clear D. Trimming left V 2 bases short and J 5 bases short, with 7 bases between. Germline V gives CDR1 SGHVS, CDR2 FNYEAQ. The CDR3 loop spans 13 amino acids. The CDR3 region has the DNA TGTGCCAGCAGCTTATCTACTCGAAACACCATATATTTT. Its protein product is CASSLSTRNTIYF.

By share, this clonotype counts as medium-sized (0.01 to 0.1%). The genes are TRBV10-3 and TRBJ2-7; the D gene is possibly TRBD2 (5 bases). Germline V CDR1 and CDR2: ENHRY, SYGVKD. Trimming shortened V by 3 bases and J by 4 bases, and 13 bases separated the two germline ends. The length of the CDR3 is 14 residues. Written as DNA, the CDR3 is TGTGCCATCAGTGATGGTCTAGGCGGGTACGAGCAGTACTTC. Translated, it gives CAISDGLGGYEQYF.